The 5 T cell receptor beta chains listed next were all sequenced from one sample in a study of T cells in Graves' hyperthyroidism and ophthalmopathy. TCR beta CDR3 regions were amplified from RNA. When the TCR CDR3 underwent first-round RT-PCR, the HTBI primer set was used. TCRdb independently ran MiXCR on the multiplex PCR reads; one entry per CDR3 protein. The sample consists of some 690,000 distinct CDR3 sequences, around 15% of them appearing once. Sequencing was performed on blood. These receptors were taken from a man aged 45-65 years with Graves' hyperthyroidism.

The rearrangement links TRBV29-1 to TRBJ2-7; the D gene is possibly TRBD1 (6 bases). From germline, CDR1 is SQVTM and CDR2 ANQGSEA. The CDR3 contains 13 residues. With 6 bases removed from V and 6 bases from J, the gap between germline ends came to 18 bases. The CDR3 DNA reads TGCAGCGTCGAGGGACACGGAGGTTCCGAGCAGTACTTC. It codes for CSVEGHGGSEQYF.

In its sample, this clonotype was seen many times. This chain uses TRBV27 with TRBJ2-7; 9 nucleotides align to TRBD1. Unmatched junction bases numbered 9, after V lost 7 bases and J lost 5 bases. The germline CDR1 and CDR2 sequences are MNHEY and SMNVEV (reference sequence). This CDR3 is built from 14 residues. The CDR3 here is CASKPGTGPHEQYF. CDR3 nucleotide sequence: TGTGCCAGCAAACCCGGGACAGGGCCCCACGAGCAGTACTTC.

This clonotype has only a few counts. The chain has TRBV12-5 and TRBJ2-2, with 8 positions matching TRBD2. With 2 bases clipped from V and 4 bases from J, the junction kept 3 bases outside the gene matches. This CDR3 spans 15 amino acids. CDR1 and CDR2 (germline): LGHNT, FRNRAP. The DNA of the CDR3 is TGTGCTAGTGGTTTGACTAGCGGCATCACCGGGGAGCTGTTTTTT. As protein: CASGLTSGITGELFF. The full variable domain, completed using reference TRBV12-5 and TRBJ2-2, is DARVTQTPRHKVTEMGQEVTMRCQPILGHNTVFWYRQTMMQGLELLAYFRNRAPLDDSGMPKDRFSAEMPDATLATLKIQPSEPRDSAVYFCASGLTSGITGELFFGEGSRLTVL.

This clonotype appeared many times. The CDR3 loop is CATLTSGSDEQFF. The CDR3 DNA is TGTGCCACCTTGACTAGCGGGAGCGATGAGCAGTTCTTC. The chain carries TRBV28 and TRBJ2-1, with TRBD2 matching over 12 bases. The CDR3 contains 13 residues. The V gene end was trimmed by 10 bases and the J gene end by 8 bases; junction bases not matched to a gene: 6. The germline V gene has CDR1 MDHEN and CDR2 SYDVKM.

A few counts support this clonotype. The chain links TRBV19 to TRBJ1-5, with a weak D call TRBD1 (5 bases). Germline CDR1 is LNHDA and CDR2 is SQIVND (reference sequence). The V and J ends lost 6 bases and 6 bases respectively, with 15 bases between them. The CDR3 runs 14 residues. The CDR3 DNA follows: TGTGCCAGTAGCTTTCGGGGGGGACTTCAGCCCCAGCATTTT. The encoded protein is CASSFRGGLQPQHF.